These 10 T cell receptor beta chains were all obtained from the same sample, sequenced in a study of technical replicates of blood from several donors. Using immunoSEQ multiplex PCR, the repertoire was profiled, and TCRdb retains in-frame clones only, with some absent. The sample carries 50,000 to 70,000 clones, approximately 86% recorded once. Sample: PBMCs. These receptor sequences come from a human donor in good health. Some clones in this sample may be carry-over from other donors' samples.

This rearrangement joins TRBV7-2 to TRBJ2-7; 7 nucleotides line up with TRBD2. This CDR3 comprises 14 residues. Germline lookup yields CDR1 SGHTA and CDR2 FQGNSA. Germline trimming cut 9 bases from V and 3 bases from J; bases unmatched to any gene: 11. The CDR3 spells CASTAAGSNYEQYF. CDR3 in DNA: TGTGCCAGTACGGCAGCGGGGTCCAACTACGAGCAGTACTTC.

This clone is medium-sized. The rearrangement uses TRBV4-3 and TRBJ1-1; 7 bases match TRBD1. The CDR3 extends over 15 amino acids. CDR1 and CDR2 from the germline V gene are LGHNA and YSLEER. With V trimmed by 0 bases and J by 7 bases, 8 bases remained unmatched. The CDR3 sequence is CASSQDRAAGGEAFF. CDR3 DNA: TGCGCCAGCAGCCAAGATCGCGCGGCAGGGGGTGAAGCTTTCTTT.

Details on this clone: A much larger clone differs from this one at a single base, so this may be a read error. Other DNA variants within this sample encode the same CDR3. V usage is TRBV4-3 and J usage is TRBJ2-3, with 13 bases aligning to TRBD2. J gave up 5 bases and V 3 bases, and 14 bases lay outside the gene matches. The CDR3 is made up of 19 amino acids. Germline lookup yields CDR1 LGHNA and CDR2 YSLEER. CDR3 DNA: TGCGCCAGCAGCCAGGATGGACTAGCGGGGGTGCCCCTTGAAGATACGCAGTATTTT. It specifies CASSQDGLAGVPLEDTQYF.

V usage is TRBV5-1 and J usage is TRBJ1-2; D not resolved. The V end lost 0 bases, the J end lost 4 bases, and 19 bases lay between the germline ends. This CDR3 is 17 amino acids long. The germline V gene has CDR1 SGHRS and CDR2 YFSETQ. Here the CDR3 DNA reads TGCGCCAGCAGCTTGGGGACCCTGACGGGAAGGCTCTATGGCTACACCTTC. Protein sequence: CASSLGTLTGRLYGYTF. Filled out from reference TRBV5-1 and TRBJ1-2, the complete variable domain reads KAGVTQTPRYLIKTRGQQVTLSCSPISGHRSVSWYQQTPGQGLQFLFEYFSETQRNKGNFPGRFSGRQFSNSRSEMNVSTLELGDSALYLCASSLGTLTGRLYGYTFGSGTRLTVV.

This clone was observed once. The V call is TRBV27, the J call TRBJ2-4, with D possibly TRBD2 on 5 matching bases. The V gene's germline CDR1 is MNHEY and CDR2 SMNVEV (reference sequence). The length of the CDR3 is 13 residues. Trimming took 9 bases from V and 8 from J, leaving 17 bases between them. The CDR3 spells CASSTSGWDIQYF. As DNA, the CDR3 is TGTGCCAGTAGTACTTCGGGGTGGGACATTCAGTACTTC.

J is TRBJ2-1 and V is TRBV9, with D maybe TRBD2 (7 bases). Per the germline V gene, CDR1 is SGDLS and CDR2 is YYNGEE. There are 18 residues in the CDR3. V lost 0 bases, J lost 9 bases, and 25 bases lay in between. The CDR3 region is CASSVDNTKGPRGGEQFF. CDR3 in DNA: TGTGCCAGCAGCGTAGACAACACAAAAGGCCCTAGGGGGGGTGAGCAGTTCTTC.

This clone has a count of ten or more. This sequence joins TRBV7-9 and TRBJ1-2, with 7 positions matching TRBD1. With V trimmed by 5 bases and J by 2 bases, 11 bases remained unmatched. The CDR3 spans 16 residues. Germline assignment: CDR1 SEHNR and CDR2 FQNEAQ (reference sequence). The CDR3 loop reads CASSPADTGANYGYTF. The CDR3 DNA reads TGTGCCAGCAGCCCCGCGGACACAGGGGCCAACTATGGCTACACCTTC. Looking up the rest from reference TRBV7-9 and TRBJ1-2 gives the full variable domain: DTGVSQNPRHKITKRGQNVTFRCDPISEHNRLYWYRQTLGQGPEFLTYFQNEAQLEKSRLLSDRFSAERPKGSFSTLEIQRTEQGDSAMYLCASSPADTGANYGYTFGSGTRLTVV.

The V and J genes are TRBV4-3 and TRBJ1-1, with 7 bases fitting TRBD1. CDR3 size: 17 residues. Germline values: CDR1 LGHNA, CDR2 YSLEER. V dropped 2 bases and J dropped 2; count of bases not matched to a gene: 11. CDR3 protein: CASSQSPPGQANTEAFF. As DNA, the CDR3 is TGCGCCAGCAGCCAATCCCCTCCTGGACAGGCCAACACTGAAGCTTTCTTT.

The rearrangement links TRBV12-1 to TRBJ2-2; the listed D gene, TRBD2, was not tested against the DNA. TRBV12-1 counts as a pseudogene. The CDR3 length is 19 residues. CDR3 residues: CASSFALLAGGRGTGELFF. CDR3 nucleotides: TGTGCCAGCAGCTTTGCGCTTCTAGCGGGGGGCCGTGGCACCGGGGAGCTGTTTTTT.

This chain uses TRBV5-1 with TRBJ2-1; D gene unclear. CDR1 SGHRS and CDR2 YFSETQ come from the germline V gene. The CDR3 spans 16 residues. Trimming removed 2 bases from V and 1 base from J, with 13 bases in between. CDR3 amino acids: CASSLVGQPSYNEQFF. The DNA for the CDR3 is TGCGCCAGCAGCTTAGTTGGGCAGCCATCCTACAATGAGCAGTTCTTC.